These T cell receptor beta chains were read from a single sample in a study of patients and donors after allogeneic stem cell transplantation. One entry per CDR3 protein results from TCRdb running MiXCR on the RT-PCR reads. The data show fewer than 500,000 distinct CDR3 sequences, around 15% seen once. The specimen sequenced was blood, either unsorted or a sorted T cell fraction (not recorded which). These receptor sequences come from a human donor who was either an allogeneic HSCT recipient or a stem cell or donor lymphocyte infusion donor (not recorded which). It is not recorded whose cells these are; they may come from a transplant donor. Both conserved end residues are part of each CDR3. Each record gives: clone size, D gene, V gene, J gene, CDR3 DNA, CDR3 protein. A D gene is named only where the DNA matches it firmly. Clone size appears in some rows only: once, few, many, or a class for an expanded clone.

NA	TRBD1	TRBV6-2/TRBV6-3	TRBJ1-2	TGTGCCAGCAGCTCCCTAGACAGGGGGCCTGGTTATGGCTACACCTTC	CASSSLDRGPGYGYTF
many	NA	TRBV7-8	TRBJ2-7	TGTGCCAGCAGCTTAGAACAGGGAGCCTACGAGCAGTACTTC	CASSLEQGAYEQYF
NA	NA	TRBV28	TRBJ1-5	TGTGCCAGCAGTTTTTACAGGGTGTCTCAGCCCCAGCATTTT	CASSFYRVSQPQHF
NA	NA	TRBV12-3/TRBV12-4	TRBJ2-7	TGTGCCAGCAGTTCTGGGGGACGGCATTCCTACGAGCAGTACTTC	CASSSGGRHSYEQYF
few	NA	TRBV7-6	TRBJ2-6	TGTGCCAGCAGCTCCCGTTACAGGGTTGCTGGGGCCAACGTCCTGACTTTC	CASSSRYRVAGANVLTF
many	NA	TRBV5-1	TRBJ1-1	TGCGCCAGCTCGCCGGACTGGGGTGAAGCTTTCTTT	CASSPDWGEAFF
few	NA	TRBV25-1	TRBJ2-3	TGTGCCAGCAGTGAACCCCGGACTGGAATTACAGATACGCAGTATTTT	CASSEPRTGITDTQYF
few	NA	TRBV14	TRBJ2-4	TGTGCCAGCAGCCAAGGGCCAGCCCGAGCCAAAAACATTCAGTACTTC	CASSQGPARAKNIQYF
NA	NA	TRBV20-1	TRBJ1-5	TGCAGTGCTAGAGGTAGGGCTCAGCCCCAGCATTTT	CSARGRAQPQHF
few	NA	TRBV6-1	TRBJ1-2	TGTGCCAGCAGAAATAGACAGTCCAACTATGGCTACACCTTC	CASRNRQSNYGYTF
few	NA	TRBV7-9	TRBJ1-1	TGTGCCAGCAGCCCGAAAGGGGGGGAAGCTTTCTTT	CASSPKGGEAFF
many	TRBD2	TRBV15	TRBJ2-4	TGTGCCACCAGCAGAGGGGGGCTAGCGGGAGTAACGAGCATTCAGTACTTC	CATSRGGLAGVTSIQYF
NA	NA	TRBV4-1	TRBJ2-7	TGCGCCAGCAGCCAAGATCCGGCAAGGACCGCCTACGAGCAGTACTTC	CASSQDPARTAYEQYF
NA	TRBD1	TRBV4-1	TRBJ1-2	TGCGCTAGCAGCCACCCGGGACAGGATGGCTACACCTTC	CASSHPGQDGYTF
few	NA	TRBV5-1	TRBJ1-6	TGCGCCAGCAGCTTGGGCAGCGGGCGGAATTCACCCCTCCACTTT	CASSLGSGRNSPLHF
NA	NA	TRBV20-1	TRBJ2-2	TGCAGTGCAGCGGGACAAAACGCGAACACCGGGGAGCTGTTTTTT	CSAAGQNANTGELFF
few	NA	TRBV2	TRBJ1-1	TGTGCCAGTTTGAAAGGGATTTGGGGCACTGAAGCTTTCTTT	CASLKGIWGTEAFF
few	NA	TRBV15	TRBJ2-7	TGTGCCACCAGCCGCGTAAACAGGGACGAGCAGTACTTC	CATSRVNRDEQYF
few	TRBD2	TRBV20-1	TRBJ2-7	TGCAGTGCTACACCGGGACTAGTAGGCTACGAGCAGTACTTC	CSATPGLVGYEQYF
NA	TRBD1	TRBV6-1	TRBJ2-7	TGTGCCAGCAGTAGATACAGGGGGCCAGAGTACGAGCAGTACTTC	CASSRYRGPEYEQYF
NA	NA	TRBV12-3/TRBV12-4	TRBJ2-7	TGTGCCAGCAGTAAGGACGGTTACGAGCAGTACTTC	CASSKDGYEQYF
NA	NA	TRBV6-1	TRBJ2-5	TGTGCCAGCAGAGGTACTAGGATTCAAGAGACCCAGTACTTC	CASRGTRIQETQYF
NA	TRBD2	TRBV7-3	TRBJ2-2	TGTGCCAGCACCTTAGCGGGGGGGAACACCGGGGAGCTGTTTTTT	CASTLAGGNTGELFF
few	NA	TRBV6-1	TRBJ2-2	TGTGCCAGCAGCTGGGCAGGGCTGAACACCGGGGAGCTGTTTTTT	CASSWAGLNTGELFF
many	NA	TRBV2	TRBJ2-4	TGTGCCAGCAGTGAAAATTGGAGGGGGGCCAAAAACATTCAGTACTTC	CASSENWRGAKNIQYF
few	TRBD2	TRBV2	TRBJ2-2	TGTGCCAGCACCGATATAGCGGGAGGCCTTTCCGGGGAGCTGTTTTTT	CASTDIAGGLSGELFF
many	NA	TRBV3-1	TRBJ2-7	TGTGCCAGCAGCCAAGGAAGTACCTACGAGCAGTACTTC	CASSQGSTYEQYF
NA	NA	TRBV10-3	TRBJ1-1	TGTGCCATCAGTGAAGGATTGGGGGGCTGGGGCGCTGAAGCTTTCTTT	CAISEGLGGWGAEAFF
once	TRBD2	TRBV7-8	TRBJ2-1	TGTGCCAGCAGCTTCGCGGGGGGGATCGATGAGCAGTTCTTC	CASSFAGGIDEQFF
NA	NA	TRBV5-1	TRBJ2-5	TGCGCCAGCAGCACCATACAGGTCGGGGAAGAGACCCAGTACTTC	CASSTIQVGEETQYF
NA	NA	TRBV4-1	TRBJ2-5	TGCGCCAGCAGCCAAGCCGGGGCCTTCCCTCGGACCCAGTACTTC	CASSQAGAFPRTQYF
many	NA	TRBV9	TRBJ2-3	TGTGCCAGCAGCCCAAAGGGGGGCGGGAGATCAGATACGCAGTATTTT	CASSPKGGGRSDTQYF
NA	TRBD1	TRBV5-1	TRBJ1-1	TGCGCCAGCAGCTTGGCGTGGGACAGTGCTGAAGCTTTCTTT	CASSLAWDSAEAFF
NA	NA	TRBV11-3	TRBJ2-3	TGTGCCAGCAGCCTGGGACGGCAGATTAGCACAGATACGCAGTATTTT	CASSLGRQISTDTQYF
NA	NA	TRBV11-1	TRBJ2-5	TGTGCCAGCAGCTTAGACGGGGGGCTGTACTTC	CASSLDGGLYF
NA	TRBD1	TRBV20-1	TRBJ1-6	TGCAGTGCTAGGCCCGGGACAGGGACTTCACCCCTCCACTTT	CSARPGTGTSPLHF
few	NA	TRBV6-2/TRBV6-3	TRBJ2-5	TGTGCCAGCAGTTATGAAATAGGACTTCAAGAGACCCAGTACTTC	CASSYEIGLQETQYF
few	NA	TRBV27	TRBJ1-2	TGTGCCAGCAGTTTATCGGGACGCAAGGGCTACACCTTC	CASSLSGRKGYTF
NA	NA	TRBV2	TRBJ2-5	TGTGCCAGCAGTGAAGCGGGGCCGGTTCAAGAGACCCAGTACTTC	CASSEAGPVQETQYF
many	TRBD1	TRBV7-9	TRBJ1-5	TGTGCCAGCAGCATAGGACAGGGAAATCAGCCCCAGCATTTT	CASSIGQGNQPQHF
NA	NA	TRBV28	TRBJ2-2	TGTGCCAGCAGTTTATACTTGGGCGACATGGGGGAGCTGTTTTTT	CASSLYLGDMGELFF
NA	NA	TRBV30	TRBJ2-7	TGTGCCTGGAGTGGAATTCCGGGACACCCCTACGAGCAGTACTTC	CAWSGIPGHPYEQYF
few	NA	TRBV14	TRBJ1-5	TGTGCCAGCAGCCTAGATATTAATCAGCCCCAGCATTTT	CASSLDINQPQHF
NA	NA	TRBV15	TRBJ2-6	TGTGCCACCAGCAGAGGGACAGTGAGCTCTGGGGCCAACGTCCTGACTTTC	CATSRGTVSSGANVLTF
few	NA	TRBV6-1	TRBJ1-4	TGTGCCAGCGGCCGTCGGGGAACGAATGAAAAACTGTTTTTT	CASGRRGTNEKLFF
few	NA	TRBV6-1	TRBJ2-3	TGTGCCAGCAGTGAAATGGGGCAGACCACAGATACGCAGTATTTT	CASSEMGQTTDTQYF
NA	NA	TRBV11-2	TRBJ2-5	TGTGCCAGCAGCTTTAAAACAGGCGGAGAGACCCAGTACTTC	CASSFKTGGETQYF
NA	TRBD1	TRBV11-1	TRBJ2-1	TGTGCCAGCAGCCCGATTTGGACAGGCTACAATGAGCAGTTCTTC	CASSPIWTGYNEQFF
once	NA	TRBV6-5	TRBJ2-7	TGTGCCAGCAGTTACTCAGGGGACTACGAGCAGTACTTC	CASSYSGDYEQYF
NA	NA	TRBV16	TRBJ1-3	TGTGCCAGCAGCCAGGCGGCGGGGCGCTCTGGAAACACCATATATTTT	CASSQAAGRSGNTIYF
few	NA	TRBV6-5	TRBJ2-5	TGTGCCAGCAGTTATTTCGGGGGCCCCCAAGAGACCCAGTACTTC	CASSYFGGPQETQYF
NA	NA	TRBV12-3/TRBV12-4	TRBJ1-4	TGTGCCAGCAGTACTACAGAGTCAGGAGAAAAACTGTTTTTT	CASSTTESGEKLFF